Shown below are 5 T cell receptor beta chains from a single sample sequenced in a study of OX40 agonist ivuxolimab in advanced cancers. Profiled with immunoSEQ multiplex PCR; TCRdb holds only in-frame clones, not every one. The repertoire has some 27,000 clones, around 85% of them found once; the top ten carry around 16%. The source was CD4+ or CD8+ T cells sorted from blood, collected in a trial of the OX40 agonist ivuxolimab. Receptors were obtained from an adult with an advanced solid tumor such as melanoma, head and neck, liver or kidney cancer.

The chain employs TRBV27 and TRBJ2-5, with D uncertain. This CDR3 region has 14 residues. Germline loops: CDR1 MNHEY, CDR2 SMNVEV (reference sequence). Trimming pared 5 bases from V and 5 bases from J, leaving 15 bases between. This CDR3 is CASSPGSRSETQYF. In DNA form, the CDR3 reads TGTGCCAGCAGTCCTGGATCAAGGAGCGAGACCCAGTACTTC.

The CDR3 region has the DNA TGTGCCAGCAGCCTCAACCAGGGCAGGGAGCAGTACTTC. This encodes CASSLNQGREQYF. This rearrangement joins TRBV5-4 to TRBJ2-7, with D tentatively TRBD1 (5 bases). The V end was cut by 4 bases, the J end by 7 bases, with 15 bases between. This CDR3 spans 13 amino acids. CDR1 is SGHNT, CDR2 YYREEE, per germline (reference sequence).

The chain has TRBV7-2 and TRBJ1-1; TRBD1 is a possible D gene (5 bases). The CDR3 has 15 amino acids. The V gene lost 1 base and the J gene lost 7 bases, with 16 bases spanning the gap. The germline gives CDR1 SGHTA, CDR2 FQGNSA. The CDR3 sequence is CASSLVFRDGLEAFF. The CDR3 DNA sequence: TGTGCCAGCAGCTTAGTCTTCCGGGACGGGCTTGAAGCTTTCTTT.

V and J are TRBV5-8 and TRBJ2-2; the match to TRBD2 covers 11 bases. The trim removed 2 bases at V and 4 bases at J, leaving 4 bases unmatched. Germline CDR1 reads SGHTS; CDR2 reads YDEGEE. The CDR3 totals 16 residues. CDR3 region: CASSFGTSGLTGELFF. In nucleotides, the CDR3 is TGTGCCAGCAGCTTTGGGACTAGCGGACTCACCGGGGAGCTGTTTTTT.

This clone was recorded once. The chain uses TRBV7-9 and TRBJ2-7; perhaps TRBD1 as D (6 bases). V was pared by 5 bases and J by 7 bases, with 15 bases between. This CDR3 spans 13 amino acids. CDR1 and CDR2 from the germline V gene are SEHNR and FQNEAQ (reference sequence). CDR3 DNA sequence: TGTGCCAGCAGCCCGGACAGTAGTAGGGAGCAGTACTTC. This translates into CASSPDSSREQYF.